These 5 T cell receptor beta chains originate from one sample sequenced in a study of blood T cell repertoires in COVID-19. The assay was immunoSEQ multiplex PCR, and TCRdb's table has in-frame clones only and misses some. The sample carries 200,000 or so clones, 88% recorded once. The sequencing sample was made of PBMCs or T cells enriched from blood (not recorded which). These receptors originate from a woman aged 40 to 49 with acute COVID-19.

The chain is built from TRBV19 and TRBJ1-2, with 7 positions matching TRBD1. J gave up 3 bases and V 3 bases, and 10 bases lay outside the gene matches. Germline V gives CDR1 LNHDA, CDR2 SQIVND (reference sequence). The CDR3 consists of 16 residues. CDR3 DNA sequence: TGTGCCAGTAGTATGTCGCGGGACAGAGCGGACTATGGCTACACCTTC. Protein product: CASSMSRDRADYGYTF.

V gene TRBV10-3 combines with J gene TRBJ1-2; D not resolved. The germline V and J ends were trimmed by 7 bases and 6 bases, with 21 bases remaining between them. The length of the CDR3 is 15 residues. Germline V lookup: CDR1 ENHRY, CDR2 SYGVKD. The CDR3 is CAITRGANERNGYTF. Here the CDR3 DNA reads TGTGCCATCACCCGGGGAGCGAACGAACGGAATGGCTACACCTTC.

This sequence joins TRBV27 and TRBJ1-2, with a possible D match to TRBD1 (5 bases). V was pared by 6 bases and J by 0 bases, with 14 bases between. Germline CDR1 reads MNHEY; CDR2 reads SMNVEV (reference sequence). The CDR3 totals 15 residues. This chain's CDR3 is CASSTIGGSNYGYTF. The CDR3 DNA sequence: TGTGCCAGCAGCACCATTGGGGGGTCTAACTATGGCTACACCTTC.

The V and J genes are TRBV18 and TRBJ1-5, with 7 bases identical to TRBD1. The length of the CDR3 is 15 residues. V dropped 3 bases and J dropped 6; count of bases not matched to a gene: 8. The V gene's germline CDR1 is KGHSH and CDR2 LQKENI. In DNA, the CDR3 is TGTGCCAGCTCACCCGGAGGGGGCTTAGCTCAGCCCCAGCATTTT. Translating gives CASSPGGGLAQPQHF.

The chain uses TRBV19 and TRBJ2-5; TRBD2 aligns across 11 bases. V shed 4 bases, J shed 5 bases, and the junction held 6 bases outside the gene matches. The CDR3 spans 15 residues. Germline lookup yields CDR1 LNHDA and CDR2 SQIVND (reference sequence). The DNA for the CDR3 is TGTGCCAGTAGTAGGGGGGTAGCGGGAGGGGAGACCCAGTACTTC. It is translated as CASSRGVAGGETQYF. Combining the CDR3 with reference TRBV19 and TRBJ2-5 gives the whole variable domain DGGITQSPKYLFRKEGQNVTLSCEQNLNHDAMYWYRQDPGQGLRLIYYSQIVNDFQKGDIAEGYSVSREKKESFPLTVTSAQKNPTAFYLCASSRGVAGGETQYFGPGTRLLVL.